The 32 T cell receptor beta chains reported below all come from one sample, sequenced in a study of molecular identifiers for immune sequencing clone quantification. TCRdb re-called the PCR reads through MiXCR, storing one row per CDR3 protein. The sample contains 37,000 or so distinct CDR3 sequences, about 18% of which appear only once. The sequenced material came from naive CD8+ T cells from blood, with Jurkat cell RNA spiked in. Subset noted: FACS-sorted CD8+CD4-CCR7+CD45RA+ naive T cells. These TCRs come from a human donor in good health. Some libraries in this study had Jurkat cell RNA spiked in.

This clonotype was found many times. The chain carries TRBV12-5 and TRBJ2-5, with 13 bases aligning to TRBD2. This CDR3 spans 16 amino acids. Germline trimming cut 6 bases from V and 1 base from J; bases unmatched to any gene: 5. Germline lookup yields CDR1 LGHNT and CDR2 FRNRAP. The CDR3 DNA reads as TGTGCTAGTGGGGCTGGGACTAGCGGGATCCAAGAGACCCAGTACTTC. It is translated as CASGAGTSGIQETQYF.

In this sample, this clonotype turned up many times. The rearrangement uses TRBV27 and TRBJ2-1; D is ambiguous. V was clipped by 5 bases and J by 6 bases, with 14 bases between them. CDR3 length: 14 residues. Germline V gives CDR1 MNHEY, CDR2 SMNVEV (reference sequence). CDR3 sequence reads: CASSSDTLFNEQFF. The CDR3 DNA reads TGTGCCAGCAGTAGCGACACCCTATTCAATGAGCAGTTCTTC.

The chain is built from TRBV24-1 and TRBJ2-1; D remains unclear. This CDR3 region has 16 residues. Per the germline V gene, CDR1 is KGHDR and CDR2 is SFDVKD. V gave up 0 bases and J gave up 8 bases, with 16 bases separating them. The CDR3 sequence: CATSDLVLGSPHEQFF. The CDR3 DNA sequence: TGTGCCACCAGTGATTTGGTTTTGGGCTCTCCCCATGAGCAGTTCTTC.

This clonotype showed up many times. The chain uses TRBV28 and TRBJ2-7, with TRBD1 matching over 7 bases. The V segment lost 6 bases and the J segment 5 bases; nucleotides outside the gene matches: 10. Germline values: CDR1 MDHEN, CDR2 SYDVKM. The length of the CDR3 is 14 residues. This chain's CDR3 is CASSPGQPLDEQYF. DNA of the CDR3: TGTGCCAGCAGCCCGGGACAGCCTCTCGACGAGCAGTACTTC.

This clonotype was counted ten times or more. The V gene is TRBV7-9, the J gene TRBJ2-7, with D possibly TRBD1 on 6 matching bases. V was clipped by 6 bases and J by 6 bases, with 12 bases between them. CDR1 is SEHNR, CDR2 FQNEAQ, per germline (reference sequence). CDR3 size: 12 residues. The CDR3 reads CASSSDRGEQYF. The CDR3 DNA is TGTGCCAGCAGTTCGGACAGAGGCGAGCAGTACTTC.

Ten or more counts support this clonotype. This sequence joins TRBV20-1 and TRBJ1-5, with D hard to call. V dropped 5 bases and J dropped 0 bases, with 17 bases sitting between them. From germline, CDR1 is DFQATT and CDR2 SNEGSKA (reference sequence). CDR3 length: 16 amino acids. CDR3 in amino acids: CSALKWRGVSNQPQHF. CDR3 nucleotide sequence: TGCAGTGCTCTAAAGTGGAGAGGCGTTAGCAATCAGCCCCAGCATTTT.

There are many counts of this clonotype. V usage is TRBV5-1 and J usage is TRBJ1-1; D unresolved. V was clipped by 8 bases and J by 8 bases, with 16 bases between them. The germline CDR1 and CDR2 sequences are SGHRS and YFSETQ. The length of the CDR3 is 12 residues. CDR3 coding DNA: TGCGCCAGTAGAACAAATGCCCTCGAAGCTTTCTTT. This codes for CASRTNALEAFF.

A few counts support this clonotype. The V gene is TRBV12-3 or TRBV12-4, the J gene TRBJ1-2; tentative D call: TRBD1 (5 bases). CDR3 length: 15 amino acids. V lost 6 bases, J lost 0 bases, and 14 bases lay in between. CDR3 amino acids: CASSRTGLTNYGYTF. The DNA for the CDR3 is TGTGCCAGCAGCCGAACAGGACTGACTAACTATGGCTACACCTTC.

Ten or more counts support this clonotype. The chain uses TRBV2 and TRBJ2-2, with 7 bases matching TRBD1. Trimming removed 5 bases from V and 6 bases from J; junction bases left unmatched: 9. Germline V gene data show CDR1 as SNHLY and CDR2 as FYNNEI. The CDR3 consists of 15 residues. The CDR3 loop reads CASSTGELAPGELFF. DNA of the CDR3: TGTGCCAGCAGTACAGGGGAACTGGCGCCCGGGGAGCTGTTTTTT.

This clonotype showed up many times. The gene calls are TRBV7-2 and TRBJ2-7, with D possibly TRBD1 on 5 matching bases. V was pared by 2 bases and J by 0 bases, with 11 bases between. CDR3 length: 15 amino acids. Germline V gene data show CDR1 as SGHTA and CDR2 as FQGNSA. The CDR3 DNA reads TGTGCCAGCAGCTTAAGACAGATGGACTCCTACGAGCAGTACTTC. Amino acids: CASSLRQMDSYEQYF.

This clonotype has ten or more counts. The J gene is TRBJ2-3, the V gene TRBV6-5; 7 nucleotides agree with TRBD2. With V trimmed by 2 bases and J by 7 bases, 3 bases remained unmatched. The CDR3 totals 13 residues. From germline, CDR1 is MNHEY and CDR2 SVGAGI. The DNA for the CDR3 is TGTGCCAGCAGTTACGGAGCGGGACATACGCAGTATTTT. Protein sequence: CASSYGAGHTQYF.

This clonotype was counted ten times or more. The V call is TRBV20-1, the J call TRBJ2-7; 8 bases align to TRBD2. The germline V gene encodes CDR1 DFQATT and CDR2 SNEGSKA (reference sequence). V shed 0 bases and J 2 bases; nucleotides not matched to a gene: 6. The CDR3 consists of 15 residues. The CDR3 nucleotides are TGCAGTGCTAGAGATCGACGGGGGGGAACCTACGAGCAGTACTTC. Its protein product is CSARDRRGGTYEQYF.

This clonotype was detected many times. This sequence joins TRBV20-1 and TRBJ1-4; 7 bases fit TRBD1. The CDR3 covers 13 residues. Germline assignment: CDR1 DFQATT and CDR2 SNEGSKA (reference sequence). Unmatched junction bases numbered 4, after V lost 6 bases and J lost 3 bases. For the CDR3, the DNA is TGCAGTGCAAGACAGGGATCTAATGAAAAACTGTTTTTT. Its translation is CSARQGSNEKLFF.

The sample holds many counts of this clonotype. The chain carries TRBV6-5 and TRBJ2-2; D is perhaps TRBD2 (6 bases). Germline CDR1 is MNHEY and CDR2 is SVGAGI. V lost 2 bases, J lost 5 bases, and 9 bases lay in between. The CDR3 extends over 14 amino acids. Written as DNA, the CDR3 is TGTGCCAGCAGTTACCGCAGCGGGACCGGGGAGCTGTTTTTT. This encodes CASSYRSGTGELFF.

In this sample, this clonotype turned up many times. V is TRBV5-6 and J is TRBJ2-1; 7 nucleotides match TRBD2. The CDR3 has 14 residues. Trimming took 3 bases from V and 5 from J; bases not matched to a gene: 5. Germline lookup yields CDR1 SGHDT and CDR2 YYEEEE. Here the CDR3 reads CASSYGTTHNEQFF. CDR3 bases: TGTGCCAGCAGCTATGGGACTACTCACAATGAGCAGTTCTTC.

This clonotype appeared a few times. V is TRBV4-3 and J is TRBJ2-3; D ambiguous. The CDR3 length is 13 residues. Trimming took off 4 bases at V and 4 bases at J, with 9 bases between the two ends. Germline values: CDR1 LGHNA, CDR2 YSLEER. CDR3 DNA sequence: TGCGCCAGCAGCCCGGTCGTCGCAGATACGCAGTATTTT. This gives the protein CASSPVVADTQYF.

Ten or more counts support this clonotype. This sequence joins TRBV2 and TRBJ2-5, with D possibly being TRBD1 or TRBD2 (5 bases each). V lost 10 bases to trimming and J lost 3 bases, with 12 bases between them. CDR3 length: 12 amino acids. Looked up from germline, CDR1 is SNHLY and CDR2 is FYNNEI. The CDR3 is CATLGREETQYF. The CDR3 bases are TGTGCCACTCTGGGACGGGAAGAGACCCAGTACTTC.

As for this clonotype: A much larger clone sits a single nucleotide away, making a read error possible. V usage is TRBV7-9 and J usage is TRBJ1-1; 7 nucleotides agree with TRBD1. In germline, CDR1 is SEHNR, CDR2 FQNEAQ (reference sequence). CDR3 length: 12 residues. The CDR3 DNA reads TGTACCAGCAGTTACAGGGGCGGGGAAGCTTTCTTT. Protein sequence: CTSSYRGGEAFF. Full variable domain (remainder filled in from reference TRBV7-9 and TRBJ1-1): DTGVSQNPRHKITKRGQNVTFRCDPISEHNRLYWYRQTLGQGPEFLTYFQNEAQLEKSRLLSDRFSAERPKGSFSTLEIQRTEQGDSAMYLCTSSYRGGEAFFGQGTRLTVV.

A word on this clonotype: Because the CDR3 is missing its conserved closing phenylalanine or tryptophan, this is likely a read error. The rearrangement links TRBV19 to TRBJ2-2, with D perhaps TRBD2 (6 bases). The CDR3 sequence is 17 residues long. Germline-derived CDR1 and CDR2 are LNHDA and SQIVND (reference sequence). CDR3 protein: CASLHLSRGGNTEELFY. The CDR3 DNA reads TGTGCCAGTCTCCACCTTAGCCGGGGAGGAAACACCGAGGAGCTGTTTTAT.

To note about this clonotype: This may be a read error: a much more frequent sequence differs by one nucleotide. The rearrangement links TRBV6-2 or TRBV6-3 to TRBJ2-7; no definite D call. The CDR3 runs 11 residues. CDR1 and CDR2 (germline): MNHEY, SVGEGT. The CDR3 sequence: CAGSVSYEQYF. DNA for the CDR3: TGTGCCGGCAGTGTGTCGTACGAGCAGTACTTC.

This clonotype was detected ten times or more. The chain joins TRBV18 to TRBJ2-1, with no clear D. Trimming pared 2 bases from V and 3 bases from J, leaving 20 bases between. There are 18 residues in the CDR3. The germline gives CDR1 KGHSH, CDR2 LQKENI. This chain's CDR3 is CASSPTRGEMGIYNEQFF. The DNA of the CDR3 is TGTGCCAGCTCACCAACCCGCGGCGAGATGGGGATCTACAATGAGCAGTTCTTC.

This clonotype qualifies as medium-sized (0.01 to 0.1%). CDR3 sequence (DNA): TGTGCCAGCAGCCCCCCCGGGACAGGGATCTCTCAGCCCCAGCATTTT. Translating it yields CASSPPGTGISQPQHF. This chain joins TRBV7-9 and TRBJ1-5; 9 bases are a match to TRBD1. V lost 5 bases and J lost 6; bases outside the gene matches: 11. The germline V gene has CDR1 SEHNR and CDR2 FQNEAQ (reference sequence). The CDR3 runs to 16 residues.

The rearrangement links TRBV19 to TRBJ1-5, with D uncertain. The V gene's germline CDR1 is LNHDA and CDR2 SQIVND (reference sequence). The length of the CDR3 is 13 residues. V lost 6 bases and J lost 1, with 7 bases in between. DNA for the CDR3: TGTGCCAGTAGAGAGGGAAGCAATCAGCCCCAGCATTTT. This sequence encodes CASREGSNQPQHF.

This clonotype occurred many times. The chain carries TRBV7-6 and TRBJ2-7, with D perhaps TRBD1 (6 bases). The V gene lost 4 bases and the J gene lost 4 bases, with 11 bases spanning the gap. Germline assignment: CDR1 SGHVS and CDR2 FNYEAQ. The length of the CDR3 is 13 residues. CDR3 DNA sequence: TGTGCCAGCAGCTACGGGACATCGTACGAGCAGTACTTC. Its protein is CASSYGTSYEQYF.

This clonotype is termed medium-sized (0.01 to 0.1%). V usage is TRBV7-3 and J usage is TRBJ2-3; 12 positions match TRBD2. Germline V gene sequence: CDR1 SGHTA, CDR2 FQGTGA. After removal of 4 bases from V and 1 base from J, the junction contained 3 bases not matched to a gene. The CDR3 has 16 amino acids. The CDR3 nucleotides are TGTGCCAGCAGCTCTAGCGGGAGGGCCGGCACAGATACGCAGTATTTT. This codes for CASSSSGRAGTDTQYF.

The gene calls are TRBV9 and TRBJ2-1; no clear D gene. Germline V gene data show CDR1 as SGDLS and CDR2 as YYNGEE. Trimming cost V 3 bases and J 6 bases, with 7 bases left between them. The CDR3 loop spans 12 amino acids. In DNA, the CDR3 is TGTGCCAGCAGCGGGACCCCCAATGAGCAGTTCTTC. Its translation: CASSGTPNEQFF.

Concerning this clonotype: A much larger clone lies one base from this, so it may be a read error. The CDR3 sequence: CASSQDSVDGSGDTQYF. DNA of the CDR3: TGTGCCAGCAGCCAAGATTCCGTCGACGGGAGTGGAGATACGCAGTATTTT. The genes are TRBV4-2 and TRBJ2-3; D is perhaps TRBD2 (6 bases). Germline assignment: CDR1 LGHNA and CDR2 YNFKEQ. The CDR3 runs 17 residues. Between the trimmed V and J ends, which lost 0 bases and 5 bases, there was a span of 18 bases.

As for this clonotype: Given a much more abundant clone one base away, this may be a read error. V gene TRBV5-1 combines with J gene TRBJ2-1; weak D call: TRBD1 (6 bases). The CDR3 has 13 residues. V was trimmed by 4 bases and J by 5 bases, leaving 10 bases between them. The germline CDR1 and CDR2 sequences are SGHRS and YFSETQ. The CDR3 region is CASSLRQDNEQFF. The CDR3 DNA reads as TGCGCCAGCAGCCTCCGACAGGACAATGAGCAGTTCTTC.

For this clonotype: This may come from a read error, since a much larger clone is one base off. The rearrangement uses TRBV12-3 or TRBV12-4 and TRBJ2-7; D call uncertain. The V and J ends lost 2 bases and 5 bases respectively, with 10 bases between them. The CDR3 spans 13 residues. Written as DNA, the CDR3 is TGTGCCAGCAGTTTACAAGGGTCCCACGAGCAGTACTTC. Translation gives CASSLQGSHEQYF.

This clonotype has ten or more counts. CDR3 residues: CASSLLGSPGNEQFF. The CDR3 DNA reads as TGTGCCAGCAGTTTATTGGGTTCCCCCGGGAATGAGCAGTTCTTC. The chain joins TRBV12-3 or TRBV12-4 to TRBJ2-1; D uncertain. The CDR3 runs to 15 residues. Trimming shortened V by 2 bases and J by 7 bases, and 15 bases separated the two germline ends.

This clonotype was observed at least ten times. This rearrangement joins TRBV5-1 to TRBJ2-3; TRBD2 matches at 12 bases. The J segment lost 4 bases and the V segment lost 5 bases, leaving 5 bases of the junction unmatched. Germline V gene sequence: CDR1 SGHRS, CDR2 YFSETQ. This CDR3 is 15 amino acids long. The CDR3 is CASRNLAGGSDTQYF. The CDR3 DNA reads as TGCGCCAGCAGAAACCTAGCGGGAGGGTCAGATACGCAGTATTTT.

Many counts were recorded for this clonotype. The V call is TRBV9, the J call TRBJ1-2; D unresolved. CDR3 length equals 14 residues. Per germline, CDR1 SGDLS and CDR2 YYNGEE. Trimming took 0 bases from V and 6 from J, leaving 12 bases between them. This CDR3 is CASSVAGGLDGYTF. The CDR3, as DNA: TGTGCCAGCAGCGTAGCGGGTGGTCTGGATGGCTACACCTTC.